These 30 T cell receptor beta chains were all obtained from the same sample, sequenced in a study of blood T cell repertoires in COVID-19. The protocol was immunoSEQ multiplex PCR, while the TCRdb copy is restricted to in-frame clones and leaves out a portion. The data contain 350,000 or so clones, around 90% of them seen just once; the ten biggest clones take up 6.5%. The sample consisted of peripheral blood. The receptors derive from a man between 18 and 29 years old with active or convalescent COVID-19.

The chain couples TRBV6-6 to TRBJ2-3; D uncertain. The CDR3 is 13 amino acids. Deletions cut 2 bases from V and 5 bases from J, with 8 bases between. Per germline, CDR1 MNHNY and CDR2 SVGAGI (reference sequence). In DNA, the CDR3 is TGTGCCAGCAGTTACGTCGGTGGAGATACGCAGTATTTT. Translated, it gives CASSYVGGDTQYF.

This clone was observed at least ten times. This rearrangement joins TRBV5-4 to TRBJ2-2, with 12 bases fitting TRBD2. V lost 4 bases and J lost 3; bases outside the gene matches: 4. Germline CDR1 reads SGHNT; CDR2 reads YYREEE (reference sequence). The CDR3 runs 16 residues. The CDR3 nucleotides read TGTGCCAGCAGCGGGGCTAGCGGGAGGGACACCGGGGAGCTGTTTTTT. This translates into CASSGASGRDTGELFF.

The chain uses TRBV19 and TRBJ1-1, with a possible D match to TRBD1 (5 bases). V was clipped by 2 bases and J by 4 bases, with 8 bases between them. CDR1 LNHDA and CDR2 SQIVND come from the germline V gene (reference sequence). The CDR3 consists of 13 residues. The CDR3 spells CASSIWGGTEAFF. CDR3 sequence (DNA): TGTGCCAGTAGTATATGGGGGGGCACTGAAGCTTTCTTT.

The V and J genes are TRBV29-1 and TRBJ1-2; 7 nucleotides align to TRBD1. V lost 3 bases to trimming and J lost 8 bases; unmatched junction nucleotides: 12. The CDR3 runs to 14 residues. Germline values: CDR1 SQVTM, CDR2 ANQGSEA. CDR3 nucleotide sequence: TGCAGCGTTGAGGACCGGGACAGAGGTCGGGGCTACACCTTC. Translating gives CSVEDRDRGRGYTF.

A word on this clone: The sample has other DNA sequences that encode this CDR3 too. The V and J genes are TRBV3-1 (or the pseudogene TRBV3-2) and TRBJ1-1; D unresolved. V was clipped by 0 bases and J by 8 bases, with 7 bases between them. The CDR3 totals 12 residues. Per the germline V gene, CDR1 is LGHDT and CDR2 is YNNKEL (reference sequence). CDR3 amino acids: CASSQEATEAFF. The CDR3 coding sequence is TGTGCCAGCAGCCAAGAAGCTACCGAAGCTTTCTTT.

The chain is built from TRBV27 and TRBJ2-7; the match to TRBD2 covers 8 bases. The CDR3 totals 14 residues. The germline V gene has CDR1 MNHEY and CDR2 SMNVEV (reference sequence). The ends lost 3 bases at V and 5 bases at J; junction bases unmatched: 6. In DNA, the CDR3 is TGTGCCAGCAGTTTTAGGCTAGCGGGCCACGAGCAGTACTTC. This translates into CASSFRLAGHEQYF.

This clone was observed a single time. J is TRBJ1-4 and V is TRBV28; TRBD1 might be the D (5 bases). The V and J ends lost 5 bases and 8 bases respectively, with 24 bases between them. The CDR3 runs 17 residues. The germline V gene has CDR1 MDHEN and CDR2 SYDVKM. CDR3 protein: CASSTGPRGSFGEKLFF. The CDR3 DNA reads TGTGCCAGCAGTACAGGACCGCGGGGGTCCTTTGGAGAAAAACTGTTTTTT.

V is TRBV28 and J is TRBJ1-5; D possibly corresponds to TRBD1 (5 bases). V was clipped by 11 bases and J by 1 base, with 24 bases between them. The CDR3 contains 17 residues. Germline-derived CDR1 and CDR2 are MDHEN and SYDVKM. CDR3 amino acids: CASKKRGGDQSNQPQHF. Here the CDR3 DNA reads TGTGCCTCTAAAAAAAGGGGAGGGGACCAGAGCAATCAGCCCCAGCATTTT.

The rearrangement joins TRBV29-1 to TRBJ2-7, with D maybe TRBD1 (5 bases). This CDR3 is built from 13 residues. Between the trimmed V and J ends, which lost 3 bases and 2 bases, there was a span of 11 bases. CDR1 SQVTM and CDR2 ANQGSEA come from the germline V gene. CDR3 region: CSVERDRPYEQYF. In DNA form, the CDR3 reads TGCAGCGTTGAGCGCGACAGACCCTACGAGCAGTACTTC.

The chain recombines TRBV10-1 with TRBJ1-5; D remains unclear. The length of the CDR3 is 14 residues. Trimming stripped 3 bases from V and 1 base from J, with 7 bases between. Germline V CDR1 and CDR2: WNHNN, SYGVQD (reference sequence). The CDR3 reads CASSDLQSNQPQHF. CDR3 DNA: TGCGCCAGCAGTGACCTACAGAGCAATCAGCCCCAGCATTTT.

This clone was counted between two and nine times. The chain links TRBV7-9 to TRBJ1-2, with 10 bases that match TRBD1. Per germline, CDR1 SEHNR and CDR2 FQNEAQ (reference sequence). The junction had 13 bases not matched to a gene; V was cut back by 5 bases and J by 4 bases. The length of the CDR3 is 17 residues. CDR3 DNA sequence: TGTGCCAGCAGCCTGGCCCCGGGACAGGGGAACATCTATGGCTACACCTTC. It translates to CASSLAPGQGNIYGYTF.

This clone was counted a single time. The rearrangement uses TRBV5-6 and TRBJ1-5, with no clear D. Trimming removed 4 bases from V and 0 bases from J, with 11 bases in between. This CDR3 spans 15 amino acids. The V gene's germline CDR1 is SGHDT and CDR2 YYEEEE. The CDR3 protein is CASSEGIYSNQPQHF. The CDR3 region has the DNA TGTGCCAGCAGCGAGGGAATTTATAGCAATCAGCCCCAGCATTTT.

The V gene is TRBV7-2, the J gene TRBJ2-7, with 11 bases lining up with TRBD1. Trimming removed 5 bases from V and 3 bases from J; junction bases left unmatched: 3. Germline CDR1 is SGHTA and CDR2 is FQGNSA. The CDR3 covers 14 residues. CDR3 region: CASSQGQGGYEQYF. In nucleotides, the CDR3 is TGTGCCAGCAGCCAGGGACAGGGGGGCTACGAGCAGTACTTC.

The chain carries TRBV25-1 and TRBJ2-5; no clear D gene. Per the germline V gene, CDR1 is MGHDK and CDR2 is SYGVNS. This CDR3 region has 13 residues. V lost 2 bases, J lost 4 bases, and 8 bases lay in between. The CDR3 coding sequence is TGTGCCAGCAGTGAAGGGCACCGAGAGACCCAGTACTTC. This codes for CASSEGHRETQYF.

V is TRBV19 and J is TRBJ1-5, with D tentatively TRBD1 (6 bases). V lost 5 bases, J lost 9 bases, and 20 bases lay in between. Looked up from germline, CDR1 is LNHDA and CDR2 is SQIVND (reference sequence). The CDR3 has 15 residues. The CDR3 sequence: CASSFQGGGLVPQHF. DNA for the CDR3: TGTGCCAGTAGTTTTCAGGGAGGGGGGCTGGTGCCCCAGCATTTT.

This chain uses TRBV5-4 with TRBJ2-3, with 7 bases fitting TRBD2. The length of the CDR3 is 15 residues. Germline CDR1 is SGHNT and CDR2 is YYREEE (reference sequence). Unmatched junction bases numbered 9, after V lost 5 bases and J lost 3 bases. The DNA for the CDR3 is TGTGCCAGCAGTAAGACTAGCTTGTCGACAGATACGCAGTATTTT. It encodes CASSKTSLSTDTQYF.

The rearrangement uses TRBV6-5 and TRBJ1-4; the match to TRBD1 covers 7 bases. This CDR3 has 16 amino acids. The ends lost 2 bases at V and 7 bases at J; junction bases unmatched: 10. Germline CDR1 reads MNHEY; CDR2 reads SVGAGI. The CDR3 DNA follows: TGTGCCAGCAGTTACGGTGGAGGGGGCGGGACTGAAAAACTGTTTTTT. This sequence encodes CASSYGGGGGTEKLFF.

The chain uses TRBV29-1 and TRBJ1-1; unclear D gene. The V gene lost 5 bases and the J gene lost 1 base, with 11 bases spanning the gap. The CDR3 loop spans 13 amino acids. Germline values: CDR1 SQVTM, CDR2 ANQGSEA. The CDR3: CSVNLGKNTEAFF. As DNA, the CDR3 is TGCAGCGTTAACTTGGGCAAGAACACTGAAGCTTTCTTT.

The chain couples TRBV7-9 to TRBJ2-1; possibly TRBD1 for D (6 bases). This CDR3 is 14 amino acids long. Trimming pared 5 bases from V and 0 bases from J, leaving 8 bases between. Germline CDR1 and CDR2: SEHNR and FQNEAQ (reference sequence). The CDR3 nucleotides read TGTGCCAGCAGCGACAGGAGCTCCTACAATGAGCAGTTCTTC. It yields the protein CASSDRSSYNEQFF.

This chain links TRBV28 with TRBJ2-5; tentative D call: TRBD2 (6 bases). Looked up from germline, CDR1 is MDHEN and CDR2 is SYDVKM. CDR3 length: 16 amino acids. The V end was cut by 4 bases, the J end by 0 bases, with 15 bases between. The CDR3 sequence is CASSSLGTGYQETQYF. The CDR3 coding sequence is TGTGCCAGCAGTTCCCTCGGGACTGGGTACCAAGAGACCCAGTACTTC. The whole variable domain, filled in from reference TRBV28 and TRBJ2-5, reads DVKVTQSSRYLVKRTGEKVFLECVQDMDHENMFWYRQDPGLGLRLIYFSYDVKMKEKGDIPEGYSVSREKKERFSLILESASTNQTSMYLCASSSLGTGYQETQYFGPGTRLLVL.

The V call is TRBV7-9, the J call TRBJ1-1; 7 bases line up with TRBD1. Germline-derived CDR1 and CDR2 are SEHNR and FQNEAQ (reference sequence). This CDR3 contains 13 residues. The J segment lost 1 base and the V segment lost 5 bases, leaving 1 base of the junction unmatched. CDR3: CASSPGGNTEAFF. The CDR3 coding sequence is TGTGCCAGCAGCCCAGGGGGGAACACTGAAGCTTTCTTT.

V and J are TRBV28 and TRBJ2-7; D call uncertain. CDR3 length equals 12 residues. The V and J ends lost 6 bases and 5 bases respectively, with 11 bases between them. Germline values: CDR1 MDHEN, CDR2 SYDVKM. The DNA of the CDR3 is TGTGCCAGCAGCGACCCTCGGGACGAGCAGTACTTC. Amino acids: CASSDPRDEQYF.

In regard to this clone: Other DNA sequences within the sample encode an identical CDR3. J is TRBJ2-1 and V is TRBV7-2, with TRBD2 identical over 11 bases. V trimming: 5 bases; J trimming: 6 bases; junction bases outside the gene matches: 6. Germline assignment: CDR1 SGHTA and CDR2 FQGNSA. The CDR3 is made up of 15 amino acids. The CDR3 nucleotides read TGTGCCAGCAGCCTTCTAGCGGGAGGCCCCAATGAGCAGTTCTTC. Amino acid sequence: CASSLLAGGPNEQFF.

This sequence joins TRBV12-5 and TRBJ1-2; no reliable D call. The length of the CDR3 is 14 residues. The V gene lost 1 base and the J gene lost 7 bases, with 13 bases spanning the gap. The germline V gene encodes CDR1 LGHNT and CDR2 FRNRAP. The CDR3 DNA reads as TGTGCTAGTGGTTTGGGCCCTTCGATCAGTGGCTACACCTTC. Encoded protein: CASGLGPSISGYTF.

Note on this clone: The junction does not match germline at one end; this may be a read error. The DNA for the CDR3 is TGTGCCAGCAGCTTAGCCCTCGGAACTGAGGAGTTCTTC. Protein: CASSLALGTEEFF. This rearrangement joins TRBV7-2 to TRBJ2-1; D unresolved. The CDR3 spans 13 residues. Per the germline V gene, CDR1 is SGHTA and CDR2 is FQGNSA. Together with reference TRBV7-2 and TRBJ2-1, the CDR3 gives the full variable domain: GAGVSQSPSNKVTEKGKDVELRCDPISGHTALYWYRQSLGQGLEFLIYFQGNSAPDKSGLPSDRFSAERTGGSVSTLTIQRTQQEDSAVYLCASSLALGTEEFFGPGTRLTVL.

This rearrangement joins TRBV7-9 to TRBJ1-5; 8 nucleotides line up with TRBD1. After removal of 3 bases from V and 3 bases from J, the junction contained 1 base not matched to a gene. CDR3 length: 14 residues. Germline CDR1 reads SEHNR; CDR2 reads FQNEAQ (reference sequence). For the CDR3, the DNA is TGTGCCAGCAGCTTGACAGGGGCCAATCAGCCCCAGCATTTT. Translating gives CASSLTGANQPQHF. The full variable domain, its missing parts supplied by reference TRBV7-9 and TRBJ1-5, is DTGVSQNPRHKITKRGQNVTFRCDPISEHNRLYWYRQTLGQGPEFLTYFQNEAQLEKSRLLSDRFSAERPKGSFSTLEIQRTEQGDSAMYLCASSLTGANQPQHFGDGTRLSIL.

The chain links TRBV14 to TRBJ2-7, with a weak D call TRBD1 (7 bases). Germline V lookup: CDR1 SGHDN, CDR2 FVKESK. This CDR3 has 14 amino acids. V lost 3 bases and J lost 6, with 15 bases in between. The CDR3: CASSHSQGEAEQYF. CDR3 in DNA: TGTGCCAGCAGCCATAGCCAGGGGGAGGCCGAGCAGTACTTC.

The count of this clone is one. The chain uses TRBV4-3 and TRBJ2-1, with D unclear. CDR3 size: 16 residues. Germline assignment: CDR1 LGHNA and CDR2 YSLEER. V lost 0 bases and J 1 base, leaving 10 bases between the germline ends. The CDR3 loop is CASSQDLIASYNEQFF. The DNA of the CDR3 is TGCGCCAGCAGCCAAGATCTCATAGCTTCCTACAATGAGCAGTTCTTC.

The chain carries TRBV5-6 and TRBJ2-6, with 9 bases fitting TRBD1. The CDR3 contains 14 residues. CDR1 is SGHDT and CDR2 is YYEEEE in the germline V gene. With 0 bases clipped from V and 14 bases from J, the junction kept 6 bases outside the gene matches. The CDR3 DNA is TGTGCCAGCAGCTTGGCGCTGACAGGGGGAATCCTGACTTTC. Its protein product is CASSLALTGGILTF. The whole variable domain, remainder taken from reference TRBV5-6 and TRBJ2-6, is DAGVTQSPTHLIKTRGQQVTLRCSPKSGHDTVSWYQQALGQGPQFIFQYYEEEERQRGNFPDRFSGHQFPNYSSELNVNALLLGDSALYLCASSLALTGGILTFGAGSRLTVL.

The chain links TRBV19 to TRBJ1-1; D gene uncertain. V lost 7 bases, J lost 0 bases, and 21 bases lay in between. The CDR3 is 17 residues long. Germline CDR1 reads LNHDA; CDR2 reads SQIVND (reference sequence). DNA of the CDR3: TGTGCCAGTACCCCCGGCGGGTATTCGGGATTGAACACTGAAGCTTTCTTT. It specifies CASTPGGYSGLNTEAFF.